The subject of this entry is one T cell receptor beta chain. TCRdb's copy holds only in-frame clones and misses some; the assay was immunoSEQ multiplex PCR. The table lists about 16,000 clones, under 75% of them singletons. The entry originates in a study of pediatric ulcerative colitis. The V gene's germline CDR1 is GTSNPN and CDR2 SVGIG (reference sequence). The V end lost 4 bases, the J end lost 5 bases, and 16 bases lay between the germline ends. The CDR3 has 14 amino acids. The rectum was sampled with one to two pinch biopsies at colonoscopy. The chain has TRBV30 and TRBJ2-3; D is possibly TRBD1 or TRBD2 (6 bases each). Specimen: gut tissue. This clonotype was sampled from a boy aged 5 to 17 with moderate ulcerative colitis. This CDR3 reads CAWTEGGKGDTQYF. Written as DNA, the CDR3 is TGTGCCTGGACTGAGGGGGGTAAGGGAGATACGCAGTATTTT.